This T cell receptor (beta chain) derives from a study of immune evolution from preneoplasia to lung adenocarcinoma. Study as a whole: HLA loss of heterozygosity: about 7% AIS, about 15% MIA, about 32% ADC, none AAH.

Patient tissue came from resections in Japan or China, 2014–2017. Premalignant or tumor cells were enriched by macro-dissection after pathologic assessment. Repertoires were generated with immunoSEQ multiplex PCR, while TCRdb's copy carries only in-frame clones and drops some. The sample comprises some 41,000 clones, 70% to 80% of which are singletons, and less than 6% rests with the top ten. Germline V gives CDR1 MNHEY, CDR2 SMNVEV (reference sequence). This CDR3 contains 15 residues. After removal of 7 bases from V and 6 bases from J, the junction contained 15 bases not matched to a gene. Sequenced material: FFPE invasive lung adenocarcinoma tissue. The sequence was obtained from a person in their sixties with lung adenocarcinoma. This chain connects TRBV27 to TRBJ2-7; TRBD2 agrees at 7 bases. This chain's CDR3 is CASKSTSRGSSEQYF. The CDR3 coding sequence is TGTGCCAGCAAATCCACGTCTCGCGGGAGTAGCGAGCAGTACTTC.